This TCR beta chain was identified during a study of breast tumors, draining lymph nodes, adjacent tissues. Points from the study as a whole: Data fit most tumor T cells coming from lymph node, expanding in tumor. Tumor T cell lymph node origin was a supported hypothesis, not proven. Tumor and nontumor repertoires were significantly more similar in luminal-like than in basal-like breast cancer.

By frequency in the sample, this clonotype is medium-sized. Its specificity is not known. Using its own MiXCR run on the multiplex PCR reads, TCRdb lists one record per CDR3 protein. Of 11,000 to 15,000 distinct CDR3 sequences detected, 50% to 60% appear once; the ten largest clones hold 30% to 35%. This CDR3 contains 13 residues. Looked up from germline, CDR1 is DFQATT and CDR2 is SNEGSKA (reference sequence). Trimming pared 0 bases from V and 4 bases from J, leaving 8 bases between. The genes are TRBV20-1 and TRBJ2-3; D is ambiguous. The clonotype was recovered from a female donor with breast cancer. Some clones in this sample may be carry-over from other donors' samples. Sequenced sample: tumor-adjacent breast tissue. The CDR3 reads CSARDFGSDTQYF. CDR3 nucleotides: TGCAGTGCTAGAGATTTCGGTTCAGATACGCAGTATTTT.